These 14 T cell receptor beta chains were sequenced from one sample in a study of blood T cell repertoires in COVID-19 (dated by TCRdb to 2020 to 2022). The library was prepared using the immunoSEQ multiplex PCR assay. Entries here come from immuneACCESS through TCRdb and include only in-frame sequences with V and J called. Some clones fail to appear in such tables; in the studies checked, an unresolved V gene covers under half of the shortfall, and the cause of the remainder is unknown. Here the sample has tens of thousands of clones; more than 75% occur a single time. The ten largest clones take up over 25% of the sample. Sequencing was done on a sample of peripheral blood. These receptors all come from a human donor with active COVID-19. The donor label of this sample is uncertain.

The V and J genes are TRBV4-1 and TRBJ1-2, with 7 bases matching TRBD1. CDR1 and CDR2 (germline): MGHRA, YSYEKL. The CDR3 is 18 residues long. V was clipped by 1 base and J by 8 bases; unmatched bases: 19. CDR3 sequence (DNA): TGCGCCAGCAGCCAAGTCCCATTGTTGAGAGGGGGCGCAGGAGGCTACACCTTC. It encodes CASSQVPLLRGGAGGYTF.

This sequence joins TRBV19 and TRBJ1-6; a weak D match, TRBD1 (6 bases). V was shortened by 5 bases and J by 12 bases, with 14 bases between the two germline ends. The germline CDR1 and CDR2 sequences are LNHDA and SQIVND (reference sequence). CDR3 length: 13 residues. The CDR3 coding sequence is TGTGCCAGTAGTTCAGGGGATGGTGTACCCCTCCACTTT. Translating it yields CASSSGDGVPLHF.

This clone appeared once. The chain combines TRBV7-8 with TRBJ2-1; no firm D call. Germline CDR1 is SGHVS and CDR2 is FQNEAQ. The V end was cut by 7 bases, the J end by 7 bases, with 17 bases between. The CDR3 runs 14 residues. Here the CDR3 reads CASTRTQVVNEQFF. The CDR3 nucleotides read TGTGCCAGCACCCGAACCCAAGTAGTGAATGAGCAGTTCTTC.

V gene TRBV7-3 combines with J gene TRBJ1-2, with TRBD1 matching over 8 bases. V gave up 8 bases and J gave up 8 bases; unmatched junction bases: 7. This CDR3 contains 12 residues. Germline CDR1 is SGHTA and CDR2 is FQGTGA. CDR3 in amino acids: CASVSGGMGYTF. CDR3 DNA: TGTGCCAGCGTGTCAGGGGGCATGGGCTACACCTTC. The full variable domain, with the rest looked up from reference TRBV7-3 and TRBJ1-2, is GAGVSQTPSNKVTEKGKYVELRCDPISGHTALYWYRQSLGQGPEFLIYFQGTGAADDSGLPNDRFFAVRPEGSVSTLKIQRTERGDSAVYLCASVSGGMGYTFGSGTRLTVV.

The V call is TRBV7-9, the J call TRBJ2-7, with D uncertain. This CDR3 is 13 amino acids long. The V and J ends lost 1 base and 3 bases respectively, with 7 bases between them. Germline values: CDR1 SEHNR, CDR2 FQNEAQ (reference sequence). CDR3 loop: CASSLDLSYEQYF. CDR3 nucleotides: TGTGCCAGCAGCTTAGACCTTAGCTACGAGCAGTACTTC. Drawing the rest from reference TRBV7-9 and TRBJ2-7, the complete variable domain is DTGVSQNPRHKITKRGQNVTFRCDPISEHNRLYWYRQTLGQGPEFLTYFQNEAQLEKSRLLSDRFSAERPKGSFSTLEIQRTEQGDSAMYLCASSLDLSYEQYFGPGTRLTVT.

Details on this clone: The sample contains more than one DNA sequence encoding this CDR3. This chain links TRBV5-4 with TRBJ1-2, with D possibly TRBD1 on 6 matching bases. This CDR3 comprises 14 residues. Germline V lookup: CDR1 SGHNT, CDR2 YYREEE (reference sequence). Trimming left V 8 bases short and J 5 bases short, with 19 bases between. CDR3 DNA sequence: TGTGCCAGTAGCGGGGCAGGGGTCTGGTATGGCTACACCTTC. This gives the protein CASSGAGVWYGYTF.

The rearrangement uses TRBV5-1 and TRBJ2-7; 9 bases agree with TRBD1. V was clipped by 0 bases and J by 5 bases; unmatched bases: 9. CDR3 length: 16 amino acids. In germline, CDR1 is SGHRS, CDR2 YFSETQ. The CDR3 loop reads CASSLVVPGQGDEQYF. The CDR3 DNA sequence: TGCGCCAGCAGCTTGGTAGTACCGGGACAGGGTGACGAGCAGTACTTC.

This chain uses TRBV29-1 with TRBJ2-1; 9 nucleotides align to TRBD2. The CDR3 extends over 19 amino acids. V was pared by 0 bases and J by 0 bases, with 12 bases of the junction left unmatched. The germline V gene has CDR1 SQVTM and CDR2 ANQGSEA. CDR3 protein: CSVEDLRVLAGASYNEQFF. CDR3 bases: TGCAGCGTTGAAGATCTTCGGGTATTAGCGGGGGCCTCCTACAATGAGCAGTTCTTC.

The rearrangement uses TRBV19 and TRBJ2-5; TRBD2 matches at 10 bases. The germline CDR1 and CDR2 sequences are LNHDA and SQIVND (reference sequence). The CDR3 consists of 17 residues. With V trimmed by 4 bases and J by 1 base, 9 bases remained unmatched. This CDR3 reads CASSTTGLAVPQETQYF. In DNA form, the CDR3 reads TGTGCCAGTAGTACTACTGGACTAGCGGTTCCCCAAGAGACCCAGTACTTC.

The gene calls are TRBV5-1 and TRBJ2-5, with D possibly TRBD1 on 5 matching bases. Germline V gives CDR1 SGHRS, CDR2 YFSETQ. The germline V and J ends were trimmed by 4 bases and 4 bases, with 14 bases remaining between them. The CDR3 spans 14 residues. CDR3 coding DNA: TGCGCCAGCAGCCCACCGTGGCAGGGAGAGACCCAGTACTTC. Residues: CASSPPWQGETQYF.

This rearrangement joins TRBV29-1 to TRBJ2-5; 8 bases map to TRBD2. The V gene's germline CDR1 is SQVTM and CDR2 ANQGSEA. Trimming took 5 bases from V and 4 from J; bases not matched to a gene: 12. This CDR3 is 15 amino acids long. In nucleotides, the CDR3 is TGCAGCGTTCCTCCCTCCGGGGGGGGCCCAGAGACCCAGTACTTC. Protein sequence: CSVPPSGGGPETQYF.

CDR3: CASSQLWTGDPYEQYF. The CDR3 DNA reads TGTGCCAGCAGCCAATTATGGACAGGGGACCCCTACGAGCAGTACTTC. V gene TRBV3-1 (or the pseudogene TRBV3-2) combines with J gene TRBJ2-7; the match to TRBD1 covers 9 bases. The germline CDR1 and CDR2 sequences are LGHDT and YNNKEL (reference sequence). This CDR3 has 16 amino acids. Losses at the gene ends were 2 bases for V and 2 bases for J; bases not matched to a gene: 7.

CDR3 sequence: CASSLPQGYEQYF. As DNA, the CDR3 is TGTGCCAGCAGCTTACCGCAGGGATACGAGCAGTACTTC. This rearrangement joins TRBV7-2 to TRBJ2-7; maybe TRBD1 (5 bases). Germline lookup yields CDR1 SGHTA and CDR2 FQGNSA. The CDR3 loop spans 13 amino acids. Trimming stripped 2 bases from V and 4 bases from J, with 9 bases between. The full variable domain, with the rest looked up from reference TRBV7-2 and TRBJ2-7, is GAGVSQSPSNKVTEKGKDVELRCDPISGHTALYWYRQSLGQGLEFLIYFQGNSAPDKSGLPSDRFSAERTGGSVSTLTIQRTQQEDSAVYLCASSLPQGYEQYFGPGTRLTVT.

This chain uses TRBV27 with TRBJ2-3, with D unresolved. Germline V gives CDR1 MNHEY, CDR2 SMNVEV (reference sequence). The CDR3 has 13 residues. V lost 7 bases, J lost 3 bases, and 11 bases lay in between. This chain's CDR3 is CASKRSLTDTQYF. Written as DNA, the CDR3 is TGTGCCAGCAAACGGTCGTTGACAGATACGCAGTATTTT.